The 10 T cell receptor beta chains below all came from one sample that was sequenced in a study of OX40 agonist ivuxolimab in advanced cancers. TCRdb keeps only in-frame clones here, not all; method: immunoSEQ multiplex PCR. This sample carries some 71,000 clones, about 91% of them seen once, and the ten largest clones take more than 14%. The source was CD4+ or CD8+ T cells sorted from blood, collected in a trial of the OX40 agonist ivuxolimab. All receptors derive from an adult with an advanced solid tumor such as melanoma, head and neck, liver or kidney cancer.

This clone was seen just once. The CDR3 is CASSTEPNEKLFF. CDR3 bases: TGTGCCAGCTCGACAGAACCTAATGAAAAACTGTTTTTT. The rearrangement links TRBV5-4 to TRBJ1-4; TRBD1 might be the D (5 bases). The CDR3 is 13 amino acids. From germline, CDR1 is SGHNT and CDR2 YYREEE (reference sequence). Trimming pared 7 bases from V and 3 bases from J, leaving 10 bases between.

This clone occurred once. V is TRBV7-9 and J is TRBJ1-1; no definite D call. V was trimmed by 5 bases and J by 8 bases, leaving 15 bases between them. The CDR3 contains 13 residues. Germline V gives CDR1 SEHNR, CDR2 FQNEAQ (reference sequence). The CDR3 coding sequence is TGTGCCAGCAGCGTCCCAGGAGGTCTCGAAGCTTTCTTT. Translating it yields CASSVPGGLEAFF.

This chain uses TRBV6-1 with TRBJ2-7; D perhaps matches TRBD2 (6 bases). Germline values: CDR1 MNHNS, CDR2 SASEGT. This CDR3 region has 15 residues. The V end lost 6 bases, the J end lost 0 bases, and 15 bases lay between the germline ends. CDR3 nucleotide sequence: TGTGCCAGCAGACACCGGGACTTAAGCTCCTACGAGCAGTACTTC. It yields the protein CASRHRDLSSYEQYF.

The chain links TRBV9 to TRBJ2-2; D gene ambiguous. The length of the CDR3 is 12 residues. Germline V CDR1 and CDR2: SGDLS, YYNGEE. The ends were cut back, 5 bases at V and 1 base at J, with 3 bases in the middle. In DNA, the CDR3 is TGTGCCAGCAGGGGGAACACCGGGGAGCTGTTTTTT. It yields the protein CASRGNTGELFF.

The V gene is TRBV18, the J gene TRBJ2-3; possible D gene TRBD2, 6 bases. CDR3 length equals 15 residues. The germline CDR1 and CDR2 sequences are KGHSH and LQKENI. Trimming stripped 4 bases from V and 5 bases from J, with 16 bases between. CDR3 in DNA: TGTGCCAGCTCACTACGGGACTCCGGGGGAGATACGCAGTATTTT. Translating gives CASSLRDSGGDTQYF.

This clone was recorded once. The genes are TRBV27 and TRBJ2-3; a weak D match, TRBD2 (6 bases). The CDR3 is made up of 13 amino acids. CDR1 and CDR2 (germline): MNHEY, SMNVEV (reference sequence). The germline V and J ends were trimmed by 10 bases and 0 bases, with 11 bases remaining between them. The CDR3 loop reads CATYGGSTDTQYF. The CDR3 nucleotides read TGTGCCACTTACGGGGGAAGCACAGATACGCAGTATTTT.

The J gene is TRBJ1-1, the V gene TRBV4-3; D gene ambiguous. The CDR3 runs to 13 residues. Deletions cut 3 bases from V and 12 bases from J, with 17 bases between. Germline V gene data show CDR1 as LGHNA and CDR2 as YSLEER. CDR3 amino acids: CASSQGKGFHSFF. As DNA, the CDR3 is TGCGCCAGCAGCCAGGGGAAAGGGTTTCACTCTTTCTTT.

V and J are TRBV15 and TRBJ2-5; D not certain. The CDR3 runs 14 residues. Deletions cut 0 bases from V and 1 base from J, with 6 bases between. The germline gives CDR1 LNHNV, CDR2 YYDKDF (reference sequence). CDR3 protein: CATSREYSQETQYF. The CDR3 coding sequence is TGTGCCACCAGCAGAGAATACAGCCAAGAGACCCAGTACTTC.

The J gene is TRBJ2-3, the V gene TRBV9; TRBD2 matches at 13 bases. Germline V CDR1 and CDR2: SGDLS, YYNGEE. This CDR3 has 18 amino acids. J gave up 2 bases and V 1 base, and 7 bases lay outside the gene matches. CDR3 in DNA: TGTGCCAGCAGCGTACACCCGGGACTAGCGGGGTACACAGATACGCAGTATTTT. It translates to CASSVHPGLAGYTDTQYF.

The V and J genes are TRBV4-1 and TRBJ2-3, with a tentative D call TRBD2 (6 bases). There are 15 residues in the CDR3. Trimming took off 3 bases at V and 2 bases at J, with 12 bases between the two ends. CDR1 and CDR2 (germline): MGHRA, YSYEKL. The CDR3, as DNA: TGCGCCAGCAGCCATAGCGGTATCAACACAGATACGCAGTATTTT. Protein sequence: CASSHSGINTDTQYF.